The rows below give T cell receptor beta chains drawn from one sample of a study of T cell repertoires in cytomegalovirus infection. These receptors' antigens are unknown. MiXCR, run by TCRdb on the reads, gives a single entry per CDR3 protein. The table lists 450,000 to 550,000 distinct CDR3 sequences, more than 40% of them singletons, with roughly two fifths in the top ten. This specimen was cultured PBMCs, taken from culture after CMV antigen stimulation. These receptors all stem from a human donor in good health (CMV status not recorded). Some clones in this sample may be carry-over from other donors' samples. Each CDR3 is given with its conserved first and last residue. The D gene is left open where the match is weak. The size field is filled for only some rows; it gives once, few, many or a size class.

TGTGCCAGCAGCCCAGGACAGGGCACCGGGGAGCTGTTTTTT | CASSPGQGTGELFF | TRBD1 | TRBV7-2 | many | TRBJ2-2
TGTGCCAGCAGTTTCTTGGGACAAACAGATACGCAGTATTTT | CASSFLGQTDTQYF | NA | TRBV27 | NA | TRBJ2-3
TGTGCCACCAGTGGTGACGGGACAGCAAACTATGGCTACACCTTC | CATSGDGTANYGYTF | TRBD1 | TRBV24-1 | few | TRBJ1-2
TGTGCCAGCAGCTTAATAGCGGGAGGCCCCTCCGAGCAGTACTTC | CASSLIAGGPSEQYF | TRBD2 | TRBV7-2 | NA | TRBJ2-7
TGTGCCAGCAGCTTTTGGCCCCCGAGCTATGGCTACACCTTC | CASSFWPPSYGYTF | NA | TRBV5-6 | few | TRBJ1-2
TGTGCCAGCAGCTTAGTGGGAAACACCATATATTTT | CASSLVGNTIYF | NA | TRBV7-4 | NA | TRBJ1-3
TGTGCCAGCAGTTTTGGGGAGGGATCGTACTATAATTCACCCCTCCACTTT | CASSFGEGSYYNSPLHF | NA | TRBV12-3/TRBV12-4 | NA | TRBJ1-6
TGTGCCATCGCCACCGGGTCAACCTACGAGCAGTACTTC | CAIATGSTYEQYF | NA | TRBV10-3 | few | TRBJ2-7
TGCAGCGTTGGACAACTAGCGGGCTACAATGAGCAGTTCTTC | CSVGQLAGYNEQFF | TRBD2 | TRBV29-1 | NA | TRBJ2-1
TGTGCCAGCAGTTCAGGGATGAGCGAGCAGTACTTC | CASSSGMSEQYF | NA | TRBV6-5 | once | TRBJ2-7
TGTGCCAGCAGCTCCGTTAGGTACAATGAGCAGTTCTTC | CASSSVRYNEQFF | NA | TRBV7-9 | NA | TRBJ2-1
TGTGCCAGCAGTTACCAATCCGGGACCGTCGGCTATGGCTACACCTTC | CASSYQSGTVGYGYTF | NA | TRBV6-8 | NA | TRBJ1-2
TGTGCCAGCAGCTGGGGGCTAGCGGGAGCCAATACGCAGTATTTT | CASSWGLAGANTQYF | TRBD2 | TRBV6-2/TRBV6-3 | NA | TRBJ2-3
TGCAGCGTTCATTCAGGGGGAGGTGAGCAGTTCTTC | CSVHSGGGEQFF | NA | TRBV29-1 | NA | TRBJ2-1
TGTGCCAGCAGTTTTCAGGCCCTCTACGAGCAGTACTTC | CASSFQALYEQYF | NA | TRBV12-3/TRBV12-4 | NA | TRBJ2-7
TGCGCCAGCAGTCTCGGTAGCCAGCCCCAGCATTTT | CASSLGSQPQHF | NA | TRBV7-9 | few | TRBJ1-5
TGTGCCAGTAGTACTGGATATACGAGACTAGCGGGAGACTATGAGCAGTTCTTC | CASSTGYTRLAGDYEQFF | TRBD2 | TRBV19 | few | TRBJ2-1
TGTGCCAGCAGTTTTATTAAAGCGGGGCTAATCTTC | CASSFIKAGLIF | TRBD2 | TRBV12-3/TRBV12-4 | NA | TRBJ2-1
TGTGCCAGCAGCTTAGGATGGGGGCCGAACACTGAAGCTTTCTTT | CASSLGWGPNTEAFF | NA | TRBV7-6 | few | TRBJ1-1
TGTGCCAGTAGTTTCTATTCGGGCAATGAGCAGTTCTTC | CASSFYSGNEQFF | NA | TRBV19 | NA | TRBJ2-1
TGTGCCAGCAGTTCCGCGACAGGCTCCTACGAGCAGTACTTC | CASSSATGSYEQYF | NA | TRBV7-8 | few | TRBJ2-7
TGTGCCAGCGGCAACGGGGGTGGGGACAGGGATGGCTACACCTTC | CASGNGGGDRDGYTF | TRBD1 | TRBV7-2 | NA | TRBJ1-2
TGTGCCAGCAGCTTACAGGGGACGAACACTGAAGCTTTCTTT | CASSLQGTNTEAFF | TRBD1 | TRBV5-4 | NA | TRBJ1-1
TGTGCCAGCAGTTCGGGACAGACGTACCAAGAGACCCAGTACTTC | CASSSGQTYQETQYF | TRBD1 | TRBV12-3/TRBV12-4 | NA | TRBJ2-5
TGTGCCAGCAGCCAAGATACGACTAGCGGGAGGTGGCAGTACTTC | CASSQDTTSGRWQYF | TRBD2 | TRBV4-2 | few | TRBJ2-7
TGTGCCAGCAGTGGTGGGTGGCCAGGCAATCAGCCCCAGCATTTT | CASSGGWPGNQPQHF | NA | TRBV2 | NA | TRBJ1-5
TGTGCCAGCAGCTCGCCAGGGGGCGATCCCCTCACAGATACGCAGTATTTT | CASSSPGGDPLTDTQYF | TRBD1 | TRBV7-9 | few | TRBJ2-3
TGCGCCAGCAGCCAAGGGACAGCCTATAATTCACCCCTCCACTTT | CASSQGTAYNSPLHF | NA | TRBV4-1 | NA | TRBJ1-6
TGTGCCAGCAGCTTAGGTATGCTCCGGGACTCTAGCTACGAGCAGTACTTC | CASSLGMLRDSSYEQYF | NA | TRBV11-2 | NA | TRBJ2-7
TGTGCCAGCAGTTTATTCTTTAGTCGACGGGGACCCAATCAGCCCCAGCATTTT | CASSLFFSRRGPNQPQHF | NA | TRBV12-3/TRBV12-4 | NA | TRBJ1-5
TGTGCCAGCACCCATTCCGGGACTATGCCCAATGAGCAGTTCTTC | CASTHSGTMPNEQFF | TRBD2 | TRBV7-6 | NA | TRBJ2-1
TGTGCCAGCAGCTTAGTCCGGTTTGGTGATACGCAGTATTTT | CASSLVRFGDTQYF | NA | TRBV11-2 | NA | TRBJ2-3
TGTGCCAGCAGTTTAGCGGAGGGGGATGAAAAACTGTTTTTT | CASSLAEGDEKLFF | NA | TRBV12-3/TRBV12-4 | NA | TRBJ1-4
TGTGCCAGCACCCGGGGAGGGCTTTACTACAATGAGCAGTTCTTC | CASTRGGLYYNEQFF | TRBD2 | TRBV28 | NA | TRBJ2-1
TGCAGCGTTGGATCCCGGTACGAGCAGTACTTC | CSVGSRYEQYF | NA | TRBV29-1 | few | TRBJ2-7
TGTGCCAGCAGCTTAATGACCTCCAGCACTGAAGCTTTCTTT | CASSLMTSSTEAFF | NA | TRBV7-9 | few | TRBJ1-1
TGTGCCACCAGTCACGGGACAGACCGGCCGTCTATCTCCTACGAGCAGTACTTC | CATSHGTDRPSISYEQYF | TRBD1 | TRBV24-1 | few | TRBJ2-7
TGTGCCAGCAGTGCGGCAGGCATTAATTCACCCCTCCACTTT | CASSAAGINSPLHF | NA | TRBV2 | NA | TRBJ1-6
TGTGCCAGCAGCTTCACGGGACTCACCTACGAGCAGTACTTC | CASSFTGLTYEQYF | NA | TRBV7-9 | few | TRBJ2-7
TGCGCCAGCACCCCTTCCGTCCCTCATCCGGGACGGGGGAACACTGAAGCTTTCTTT | CASTPSVPHPGRGNTEAFF | NA | TRBV4-1 | NA | TRBJ1-1
TGTGCCAGCAGTCTTACGCGGGCCTCTGAAGCTTTCTTT | CASSLTRASEAFF | NA | TRBV12-3/TRBV12-4 | NA | TRBJ1-1
TGTGCCAGCAGCTTGATGGGGAGGATAGGCTACACCTTC | CASSLMGRIGYTF | NA | TRBV7-2 | NA | TRBJ1-2
TGTGCCAGCAGTTTGCGGCGGGACAGGTTTTACGAGCAGTACTTC | CASSLRRDRFYEQYF | TRBD1 | TRBV27 | once | TRBJ2-7
TGTGCCAGCTCTCCCGCAACGGGGAGACCTTACGAGCAGTACTTC | CASSPATGRPYEQYF | NA | TRBV18 | few | TRBJ2-7
TGCAGTGCCCCCCCCGACCTGCTAGGCACAGATACGCAGTATTTT | CSAPPDLLGTDTQYF | NA | TRBV20-1 | NA | TRBJ2-3
TGTGCCAGCTCCCAACTAGCGGAGTACAATGAGCAGTTCTTC | CASSQLAEYNEQFF | TRBD2 | TRBV7-2 | NA | TRBJ2-1
TGTGCCAGCAGCTTCCCGGGGATACTAGGGACTAGCGTCGTCAATGAGCAGTTCTTC | CASSFPGILGTSVVNEQFF | TRBD2 | TRBV7-9 | NA | TRBJ2-1
TGCGCCAGCAGCCAAGTGAAAGGGACCGACTACGAGCAGTACTTC | CASSQVKGTDYEQYF | NA | TRBV4-3 | few | TRBJ2-7
TGTGCCAGCAGGAGGGACAGTAACTATGGCTACACCTTC | CASRRDSNYGYTF | TRBD1 | TRBV6-5 | NA | TRBJ1-2
TGTGCCAGCAGCTTGGGGGGCGCGAGGCAGTACTTC | CASSLGGARQYF | NA | TRBV7-2 | NA | TRBJ2-7
TGTGCCAGCAGCTCGGACAGGGTTGGCTACACCTTC | CASSSDRVGYTF | TRBD1 | TRBV7-6 | once | TRBJ1-2
TGTGCCAGCAGCCCAAAGCCCGTTGTGGACGAGCAGTACTTC | CASSPKPVVDEQYF | NA | TRBV7-2 | NA | TRBJ2-7
TGTGCCAGCAGCTTAGTGGACAGGCCCTATGGCTACACCTTC | CASSLVDRPYGYTF | TRBD1 | TRBV11-2 | NA | TRBJ1-2
TGTGCCAGCAGCTGGGAGAGCCGAGAGACCCAGTACTTC | CASSWESRETQYF | NA | TRBV7-2 | NA | TRBJ2-5
TGTGCCAGCAGTGGGGATGCGAGCTCCTACAATGAGCAGTTCTTC | CASSGDASSYNEQFF | NA | TRBV2 | NA | TRBJ2-1
TGTGCCAGCAGCTTAGATGAGCAGTTCTTC | CASSLDEQFF | NA | TRBV7-9 | NA | TRBJ2-1
TGTGCCAGCACCTTAAAAACCGGGACAGTGGCAGCTTTCTTT | CASTLKTGTVAAFF | TRBD1 | TRBV11-2 | NA | TRBJ1-1
TGTGCCAGCAGCCCCAGTTGGGGGGGAGCTTTCTTT | CASSPSWGGAFF | NA | TRBV6-2/TRBV6-3 | NA | TRBJ1-1
TGTGCCAGCAGCTATGGGGTAAAAGAGACCCAGTACTTC | CASSYGVKETQYF | NA | TRBV7-2 | NA | TRBJ2-5